This T cell receptor beta chain was sequenced during a study of blood T cells in healthy people across ages (dated by TCRdb to between 2014 and 2017). About the full investigation: Template switching captured roughly one uniquely barcoded TCR beta cDNA molecule per two T cells in model experiments. Using deep sequencing normalized with unique cDNA molecular identifiers, the study measured how TCR beta repertoire diversity changes with age. For two donors (one aged 18 to 30 and one aged 80 or older), the study analyzed two additional independent replicas of 1 million unique cDNA reads from the same blood draw. Donors of different ages were randomly distributed across sequencing lanes to avoid experimental bias. The donors were split into four age groups: young (average around 16 years), middle-aged (nearly 40), aged (approximately 59) and long-lived (under 90).

The library was produced with 5' RACE. The sample was run on an Illumina HiSeq 2500. A second PCR of about 7 to 12 cycles was run with a J-beta primer mix and a sample-barcoded 5' primer. Each TCR beta cDNA molecule received a unique molecular identifier from a template-switch 5' adaptor carrying 12 random nucleotides. Each sample yielded at least 2.5 million CDR3-containing paired-end reads. First-strand cDNA was synthesized from all RNA with the Mint cDNA synthesis kit, primed by a TRBC-specific oligonucleotide. All cDNA was treated with uracil-DNA glycosylase and then went through a first 18-cycle PCR with the universal primers M1SS and BC2_uni_R. As for the authors' bioinformatics: Each sample was normalized by randomly selecting 1 million high-quality reads, each carrying a distinct molecular identifier. Instead of being binned into consensus sequences, reads that shared molecular identifiers were thrown out. CDR3 identification, clonotype clustering and error correction used MiTCR with a Q25 quality threshold and the strictest error-elimination algorithm. Lower-bound total TCR beta diversity was estimated with a nonparametric unseen species model using Euler transformation. TCRdb reprocessing: public reads trimmed at Q25 with fastp, clones called with MiXCR, in-frame beta chains kept. Entries that share a CDR3 protein sequence are merged under the most common genes and DNA. Here the V and J calls rest on TCRdb's processing, not on the authors' analysis. This sample is represented by about 800,000 distinct CDR3 sequences; roughly 64% of them were singletons. Approximately 21% of the sample goes to the ten largest clones.

The paper's findings and limits, for the study overall: Because donor CMV infection status was unknown, age-related changes in expanded clonotypes were potentially confounded. Because profiling used bulk unsorted PBMCs, naive and antigen-experienced compartments could not be compared conclusively. Compared with the aged group, the long-lived group had more naive CD4+ T cells, fewer expanded clones and increased TCR diversity, a pattern suggesting age selection. Observed TCR beta diversity correlated strongly with the percentage of naive T cells measured by flow cytometry. Observed TCR beta diversity per million T cells fell roughly linearly with age, and a significant reduction was already apparent by age roughly 40. Estimates of total diversity from one million sequenced T cells were regarded as lower bounds and underestimates.

Points on this clonotype: It has no known antigen specificity. It has no much larger one-base neighbor in the sample; base qualities were not kept.

From the cysteine through the phenylalanine, the CDR3 covers 12 amino acids. Kept here is only the CDR3 DNA, which spans 36 bases and is read in frame from base 1. The germline V gene sets CDR1 to SGHTA and CDR2 to FQGNSA. V is cut back by 6 bases and J by 11 bases, with 6 bases in the junction unmatched. The 40 or so donors, aged about 6 to 95 years, were systemically healthy Caucasian individuals from Russia. Approximately 9.3 milliliters of peripheral blood were collected from each donor into EDTA-treated Vacutainer tubes. PBMCs were isolated by Ficoll-Paque density-gradient centrifugation, with at least 6.5 million obtained per sample. Trizol reagent was used to extract total RNA from the PBMCs, yielding at least 6 micrograms per sample. Naive CD45RAhigh/CD27high T cell percentages were measured by flow cytometry on a PBMC aliquot from every donor.

The origin of this receptor is a man aged 30 to 45 in good health. The sequencing sample was made of blood. The rearranged segments are TRBV7-2 and TRBJ1-1; TRBD1 agrees with 10 junctional bases. The CDR3 loop reads CASSLRDRGAFF. In nucleotide form, the sequence is TGTGCCAGCAGTCTCCGGGACAGGGGCGCTTTCTTT.